These 5 T cell receptor beta chains were all obtained from the same sample, sequenced in a study of early T cells in non-severe SARS-CoV-2 infection. TCRdb used MiXCR to reprocess the 5' RACE reads, holding one entry per CDR3 protein. There are some 40,000 distinct CDR3 sequences in the sample; more than 4.5% occur only once, and roughly 6.3% lies in the top ten. The sample consisted of whole blood, taken at baseline. The receptors stem from an adult who was a healthcare worker with PCR-confirmed SARS-CoV-2 infection or an uninfected control (not recorded which).

This clonotype occurred a few times. The rearrangement joins TRBV28 to TRBJ1-1; a weak D match, TRBD1 (6 bases). Germline V gene data show CDR1 as MDHEN and CDR2 as SYDVKM. V lost 6 bases to trimming and J lost 1 base, with 12 bases between them. The length of the CDR3 is 14 residues. In DNA, the CDR3 is TGTGCCAGCAGCCTAGGACAGACGAACACTGAAGCTTTCTTT. It yields the protein CASSLGQTNTEAFF.

This clonotype has ten or more counts. The CDR3 DNA reads as TGTGCCAGAACAGGGGCCAATGAAAAACTGTTTTTT. Its translation is CARTGANEKLFF. V is TRBV30 and J is TRBJ1-4; 7 bases agree with TRBD1. CDR1 and CDR2 from the germline V gene are GTSNPN and SVGIG (reference sequence). The CDR3 sequence is 12 residues long. The V segment lost 8 bases and the J segment 5 bases; nucleotides outside the gene matches: 5.

V usage is TRBV10-1 and J usage is TRBJ1-5; D unclear. Germline CDR1 WNHNN, CDR2 SYGVQD (reference sequence). The V gene lost 5 bases and the J gene lost 5 bases, with 10 bases spanning the gap. The CDR3 spans 13 residues. The CDR3 protein is CASSLGRDQPQHF. In DNA form, the CDR3 reads TGCGCCAGCAGTTTGGGTCGGGATCAGCCCCAGCATTTT.

Remarks on this clonotype: No conserved phenylalanine or tryptophan is present at the end of the CDR3, so a read error is the likely explanation. The rearrangement uses TRBV7-9 and TRBJ1-1; no definite D call. The CDR3 sequence is 13 residues long. Between the trimmed V and J ends, which lost 6 bases and 1 base, there was a span of 9 bases. Germline lookup yields CDR1 SEHNR and CDR2 FQNEAQ (reference sequence). DNA for the CDR3: TGTGCCAGCAGGCCAAACAGGAACACTGAAGCTTTCTCC. It translates to CASRPNRNTEAFS.

The V gene is TRBV11-2, the J gene TRBJ2-7; no clear D. V was cut by 1 base and J by 3 bases, with 7 bases left in between. The CDR3 has 13 residues. Per the germline V gene, CDR1 is SGHAT and CDR2 is FQNNGV. CDR3 DNA sequence: TGTGCCAGCAGCTTAGGGTCCCTCTACGAGCAGTACGTC. This encodes CASSLGSLYEQYV.